Listed here are 32 T cell receptor beta chains from one sample, sequenced in a study of T cells after posttransplantation cyclophosphamide. The repertoire was sequenced with immunoSEQ multiplex PCR; TCRdb's copy has only in-frame clones and lacks some. The sample lists 13,000 to 15,000 clones, 76% occurring once. The sequencing input was memory CD4+ T cells sorted from PBMCs. Receptor source: a man between 50 and 59 years old.

Here the CDR3 reads CASWQEGYTF. CDR3 DNA sequence: TGTGCCAGTTGGCAGGAAGGCTACACCTTC. This rearrangement joins TRBV19 to TRBJ1-2; D unresolved. CDR1 is LNHDA and CDR2 is SQIVND in the germline V gene (reference sequence). The CDR3 sequence is 10 residues long. Trimming removed 8 bases at V and 8 bases at J, with 9 bases between.

The rearrangement uses TRBV28 and TRBJ1-4; D gene unclear. This CDR3 region has 11 residues. V lost 4 bases, J lost 7 bases, and 4 bases lay in between. CDR1 and CDR2 from the germline V gene are MDHEN and SYDVKM. The CDR3 nucleotides are TGTGCCAGCAGTTCCAGTGAAAAACTGTTTTTT. Translated, it gives CASSSSEKLFF.

The CDR3 coding sequence is TGCGCCAGCACCATGGACAGTTCGGATCAGCCCCAGCATTTT. It codes for CASTMDSSDQPQHF. This chain joins TRBV4-1 and TRBJ1-5, with D maybe TRBD1 (6 bases). This CDR3 has 14 residues. Germline values: CDR1 MGHRA, CDR2 YSYEKL. V was trimmed by 7 bases and J by 5 bases, leaving 15 bases between them.

The rearrangement joins TRBV4-1 to TRBJ2-2, with D perhaps matching TRBD2 (5 bases). Germline assignment: CDR1 MGHRA and CDR2 YSYEKL. The V end lost 0 bases, the J end lost 3 bases, and 11 bases lay between the germline ends. The CDR3 length is 16 residues. For the CDR3, the DNA is TGCGCCAGCAGCCAAGACTCGGGAAGTTACACCGGGGAGCTGTTTTTT. Its protein product is CASSQDSGSYTGELFF.

The chain couples TRBV5-1 to TRBJ2-5; D remains unclear. V was cut by 1 base and J by 1 base, with 8 bases left in between. Germline CDR1 and CDR2: SGHRS and YFSETQ. The CDR3 length is 14 residues. The CDR3 spells CASSLMGSQETQYF. The CDR3 DNA sequence: TGCGCCAGCAGCTTGATGGGCAGCCAAGAGACCCAGTACTTC.

The chain has TRBV4-1 and TRBJ1-3, with D maybe TRBD1 (5 bases). CDR3 length: 15 amino acids. The germline V gene encodes CDR1 MGHRA and CDR2 YSYEKL. V was shortened by 3 bases and J by 0 bases, with 9 bases between the two germline ends. The CDR3 DNA sequence: TGCGCCAGCAGCCACGGAGGGGCCTCTGGAAACACCATATATTTT. Amino acids: CASSHGGASGNTIYF.

The rearrangement uses TRBV5-1 and TRBJ2-3; 9 bases line up with TRBD2. Germline V gene data show CDR1 as SGHRS and CDR2 as YFSETQ. CDR3 length equals 16 residues. The V and J ends lost 0 bases and 2 bases, in that order; junction bases with no gene match: 4. In nucleotides, the CDR3 is TGCGCCAGCAGCTTGGAAGCGGGAGGTGCCACAGATACGCAGTATTTT. As protein: CASSLEAGGATDTQYF.

The DNA for the CDR3 is TGTGCCATCAGCCGAGAACTAGCGGCGACCTACGAGCAGTACTTC. It yields the protein CAISRELAATYEQYF. The rearrangement joins TRBV10-3 to TRBJ2-7; the match to TRBD2 covers 8 bases. The CDR3 consists of 15 residues. Trimming removed 6 bases from V and 2 bases from J; junction bases left unmatched: 9. Germline CDR1 and CDR2: ENHRY and SYGVKD.

This clone appeared a single time. This rearrangement joins TRBV14 to TRBJ2-1; D perhaps matches TRBD2 (6 bases). The V end lost 5 bases, the J end lost 8 bases, and 10 bases lay between the germline ends. The CDR3 runs to 12 residues. Germline values: CDR1 SGHDN, CDR2 FVKESK. The CDR3 is CASSGGGYEQFF. Here the CDR3 DNA reads TGTGCCAGCAGCGGTGGAGGGTATGAGCAGTTCTTC.

The rearrangement uses TRBV7-2 and TRBJ2-3; 10 bases fit TRBD2. Germline loops: CDR1 SGHTA, CDR2 FQGNSA. The ends lost 5 bases at V and 1 base at J; junction bases unmatched: 6. The CDR3 consists of 16 residues. The CDR3 sequence is CASSELAGGGTDTQYF. As DNA, the CDR3 is TGTGCCAGCAGCGAATTAGCGGGGGGCGGCACAGATACGCAGTATTTT.

The chain recombines TRBV18 with TRBJ2-7; D is perhaps TRBD2 (7 bases). The CDR3 covers 17 residues. Germline V lookup: CDR1 KGHSH, CDR2 LQKENI. V was shortened by 3 bases and J by 3 bases, with 21 bases between the two germline ends. CDR3 sequence reads: CASSPSPLGGLGYEQYF. The CDR3 nucleotides are TGTGCCAGCTCACCTTCACCGCTCGGGGGGCTCGGCTACGAGCAGTACTTC.

The chain has TRBV19 and TRBJ1-2; D may be TRBD1 (6 bases). In germline, CDR1 is LNHDA, CDR2 SQIVND (reference sequence). With 7 bases removed from V and 4 bases from J, the gap between germline ends came to 19 bases. The CDR3 is 15 residues long. The CDR3 region is CASTPKTQGSYGYTF. The CDR3 DNA is TGTGCCAGTACTCCCAAGACACAGGGTTCCTATGGCTACACCTTC.

J is TRBJ2-7 and V is TRBV6-1, with 8 bases lining up with TRBD1. V gave up 6 bases and J gave up 0 bases; unmatched junction bases: 7. The CDR3 contains 15 residues. CDR1 is MNHNS, CDR2 SASEGT, per germline. The DNA of the CDR3 is TGTGCCAGCAGCGTCGACAGGGGTCGCTCCTACGAGCAGTACTTC. Amino acid sequence: CASSVDRGRSYEQYF.

The chain is built from TRBV5-6 and TRBJ1-5; 8 nucleotides agree with TRBD1. Germline-derived CDR1 and CDR2 are SGHDT and YYEEEE. The V segment lost 0 bases and the J segment 7 bases; nucleotides outside the gene matches: 6. This CDR3 has 15 amino acids. CDR3: CASSLVGQGQQPQHF. The CDR3 DNA follows: TGTGCCAGCAGCTTGGTAGGACAGGGTCAGCAGCCCCAGCATTTT.

The table lists this clone with a few counts. The chain has TRBV2 and TRBJ1-2; D remains ambiguous. CDR3 length equals 13 residues. CDR1 and CDR2 from the germline V gene are SNHLY and FYNNEI. The V end was cut by 1 base, the J end by 8 bases, with 11 bases between. CDR3 residues: CASSEERRYGYTF. In DNA, the CDR3 is TGTGCCAGCAGTGAAGAACGGAGATACGGCTACACCTTC.

This chain uses TRBV4-1 with TRBJ2-7, with 7 bases identical to TRBD1. CDR3 size: 14 residues. With 2 bases clipped from V and 5 bases from J, the junction kept 6 bases outside the gene matches. Per the germline V gene, CDR1 is MGHRA and CDR2 is YSYEKL. The CDR3 here is CASSQIGTANEQYF. DNA of the CDR3: TGCGCCAGCAGCCAAATCGGGACAGCTAACGAGCAGTACTTC.

This chain's CDR3 is CASGLEGLYYGYTF. The CDR3 DNA sequence: TGTGCCAGCGGATTGGAGGGCCTCTACTATGGCTACACCTTC. The chain employs TRBV2 and TRBJ1-2; D is uncertain. In germline, CDR1 is SNHLY, CDR2 FYNNEI. The CDR3 covers 14 residues. Trimming cost V 8 bases and J 3 bases, with 16 bases left between them.

The chain is built from TRBV4-3 and TRBJ1-1; D gene unclear. In germline, CDR1 is LGHNA, CDR2 YSLEER. Trimming took 0 bases from V and 3 from J, leaving 11 bases between them. This CDR3 has 15 amino acids. The DNA for the CDR3 is TGCGCCAGCAGCCAAGATATATTGGGAGACACTGAAGCTTTCTTT. Amino acid sequence: CASSQDILGDTEAFF.

The chain uses TRBV6-5 and TRBJ2-3, with D possibly TRBD2 on 6 matching bases. The CDR3 totals 15 residues. V was shortened by 8 bases and J by 2 bases, with 17 bases between the two germline ends. The germline gives CDR1 MNHEY, CDR2 SVGAGI. The DNA for the CDR3 is TGTGCCAGCCGAAAAACCGGGGGAGTCACAGATACGCAGTATTTT. Its protein product is CASRKTGGVTDTQYF.

This chain connects TRBV19 to TRBJ2-7; TRBD2 matches 10 bases. The CDR3 consists of 18 residues. Germline V gene sequence: CDR1 LNHDA, CDR2 SQIVND (reference sequence). Trimming took 3 bases from V and 1 from J; bases not matched to a gene: 12. In nucleotides, the CDR3 is TGTGCCAGTAGTATTAAGAGCGTGATAGCGGGGGGTTCCTACGAGCAGTACTTC. It is translated as CASSIKSVIAGGSYEQYF.

The chain employs TRBV7-2 and TRBJ2-5; weak D call: TRBD1 (7 bases). CDR3 length equals 15 residues. Germline-derived CDR1 and CDR2 are SGHTA and FQGNSA. Trimming pared 8 bases from V and 4 bases from J, leaving 20 bases between. This CDR3 is CASLDYLGGLETQYF. The CDR3 DNA is TGTGCCAGCCTGGACTACCTAGGGGGCCTAGAGACCCAGTACTTC.

This clone was observed a few times. The chain recombines TRBV7-9 with TRBJ1-1; a possible D gene is TRBD1 (5 bases). The germline gives CDR1 SEHNR, CDR2 FQNEAQ (reference sequence). The CDR3 loop spans 12 amino acids. Trimming removed 5 bases from V and 9 bases from J, with 13 bases in between. For the CDR3, the DNA is TGTGCCAGCAGCACTCAGGGAAGGAAAGCTTTCTTT. Its translation is CASSTQGRKAFF.

CDR3 amino acids: CAIRGRLAGTRETQYF. The CDR3 coding sequence is TGTGCCATCAGGGGAAGACTAGCGGGGACCCGGGAGACCCAGTACTTC. This chain joins TRBV28 and TRBJ2-5; TRBD2 matches 11 bases. The CDR3 covers 16 residues. Trimming at V came to 10 bases and at J to 5 bases, leaving 15 bases not matched to a gene. Germline assignment: CDR1 MDHEN and CDR2 SYDVKM.

As for this clone: The identical CDR3 is also encoded by other nucleotide sequences in the sample. The chain joins TRBV5-1 to TRBJ2-3, with a weak D call TRBD1 (5 bases). From germline, CDR1 is SGHRS and CDR2 YFSETQ. Trimming removed 0 bases at V and 3 bases at J, with 8 bases between. This CDR3 spans 14 amino acids. The CDR3 sequence is CASSLGQPTDTQYF. The CDR3 DNA follows: TGCGCCAGCAGCTTGGGACAGCCTACAGATACGCAGTATTTT.

The CDR3 region is CASSLGAGAPEKLFF. In DNA form, the CDR3 reads TGTGCCAGCAGCTTAGGGGCGGGGGCCCCCGAAAAACTGTTTTTT. V gene TRBV7-9 combines with J gene TRBJ1-4; TRBD1 is a possible D gene (6 bases). This CDR3 has 15 residues. CDR1 is SEHNR, CDR2 FQNEAQ, per germline (reference sequence). V was pared by 1 base and J by 8 bases, with 14 bases between.

The J gene is TRBJ1-3, the V gene TRBV6-1; D gene uncertain. V gave up 4 bases and J gave up 4 bases, with 11 bases separating them. Germline V gene data show CDR1 as MNHNS and CDR2 as SASEGT. This CDR3 has 14 residues. The CDR3 coding sequence is TGTGCCAGCAGTGTATCGGCGGCCGGAAACACCATATATTTT. Residues: CASSVSAAGNTIYF.

The chain combines TRBV7-9 with TRBJ2-7; TRBD2 might be the D (6 bases). CDR3 length: 13 residues. V lost 1 base and J 13 bases, leaving 17 bases between the germline ends. Looked up from germline, CDR1 is SEHNR and CDR2 is FQNEAQ (reference sequence). The DNA for the CDR3 is TGTGCCAGCAGCTTAGGAATGGAGGGGATACGTTACTTC. It is translated as CASSLGMEGIRYF. Using reference TRBV7-9 and TRBJ2-7 for the parts outside the CDR3, the full variable domain is DTGVSQNPRHKITKRGQNVTFRCDPISEHNRLYWYRQTLGQGPEFLTYFQNEAQLEKSRLLSDRFSAERPKGSFSTLEIQRTEQGDSAMYLCASSLGMEGIRYFGPGTRLTVT.

The chain has TRBV7-3 and TRBJ2-3; the D gene is possibly TRBD2 (6 bases). Per germline, CDR1 SGHTA and CDR2 FQGTGA. The ends were cut back, 0 bases at V and 4 bases at J, with 17 bases in the middle. The CDR3 spans 17 residues. CDR3 nucleotides: TGTGCCAGCAGCTTAACGTCCCGGACTACCCCCCCAGATACGCAGTATTTT. Translation gives CASSLTSRTTPPDTQYF.

V gene TRBV11-3 combines with J gene TRBJ2-7, with 8 nucleotides matching TRBD2. CDR3 size: 16 residues. V lost 0 bases to trimming and J lost 0 bases; unmatched junction nucleotides: 4. Germline V gene sequence: CDR1 SGHNT, CDR2 YENEEA. CDR3 amino acids: CASSLEPGGNSYEQYF. Written as DNA, the CDR3 is TGTGCCAGCAGCTTAGAACCGGGGGGGAACTCCTACGAGCAGTACTTC.

The chain recombines TRBV7-9 with TRBJ2-1; maybe TRBD2 (5 bases). Trimming left V 0 bases short and J 7 bases short, with 7 bases between. This CDR3 is built from 13 residues. Germline loops: CDR1 SEHNR, CDR2 FQNEAQ (reference sequence). CDR3 loop: CASSLAGDNEQFF. The CDR3 DNA reads TGTGCCAGCAGCTTAGCGGGAGATAATGAGCAGTTCTTC.

This chain joins TRBV7-8 and TRBJ2-1, with 8 bases matching TRBD2. The V gene end was trimmed by 2 bases and the J gene end by 4 bases; junction bases not matched to a gene: 7. Germline V gene data show CDR1 as SGHVS and CDR2 as FQNEAQ. CDR3 size: 16 residues. CDR3 nucleotides: TGTGCCAGCAGCTTACGGGGGGGTATGCCTTACAATGAGCAGTTCTTC. Its translation: CASSLRGGMPYNEQFF.

The V gene is TRBV4-3, the J gene TRBJ2-1; no firm D call. The CDR3 is 13 residues long. Trimming took off 2 bases at V and 9 bases at J, with 11 bases between the two ends. From germline, CDR1 is LGHNA and CDR2 YSLEER. CDR3 in amino acids: CASSQLVNGEQFF. In nucleotides, the CDR3 is TGCGCCAGCAGCCAACTAGTGAATGGTGAGCAGTTCTTC.